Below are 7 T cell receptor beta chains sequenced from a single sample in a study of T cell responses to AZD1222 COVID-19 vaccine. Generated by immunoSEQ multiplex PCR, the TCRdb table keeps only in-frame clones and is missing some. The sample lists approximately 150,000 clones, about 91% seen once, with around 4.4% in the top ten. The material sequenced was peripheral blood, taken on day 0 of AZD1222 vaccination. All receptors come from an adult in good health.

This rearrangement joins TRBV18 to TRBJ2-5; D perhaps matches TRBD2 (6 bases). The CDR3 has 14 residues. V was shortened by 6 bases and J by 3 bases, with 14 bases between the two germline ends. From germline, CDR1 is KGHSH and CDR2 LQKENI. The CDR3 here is CASSSGRYEETQYF. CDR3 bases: TGTGCCAGCTCCTCCGGGAGATACGAAGAGACCCAGTACTTC.

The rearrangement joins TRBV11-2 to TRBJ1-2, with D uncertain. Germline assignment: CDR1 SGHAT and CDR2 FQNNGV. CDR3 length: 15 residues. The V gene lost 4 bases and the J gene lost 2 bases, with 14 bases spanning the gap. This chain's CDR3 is CASSSGRAGNYGYTF. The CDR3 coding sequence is TGTGCCAGCAGCTCCGGACGGGCAGGAAACTATGGCTACACCTTC. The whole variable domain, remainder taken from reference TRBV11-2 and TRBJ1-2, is EAGVAQSPRYKIIEKRQSVAFWCNPISGHATLYWYQQILGQGPKLLIQFQNNGVVDDSQLPKDRFSAERLKGVDSTLKIQPAKLEDSAVYLCASSSGRAGNYGYTFGSGTRLTVV.

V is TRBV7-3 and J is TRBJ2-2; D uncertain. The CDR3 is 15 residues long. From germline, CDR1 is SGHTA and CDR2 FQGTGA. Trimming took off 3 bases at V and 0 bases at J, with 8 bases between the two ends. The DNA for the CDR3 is TGTGCCAGCAGCTTGGTCGGACCGAACACCGGGGAGCTGTTTTTT. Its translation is CASSLVGPNTGELFF.

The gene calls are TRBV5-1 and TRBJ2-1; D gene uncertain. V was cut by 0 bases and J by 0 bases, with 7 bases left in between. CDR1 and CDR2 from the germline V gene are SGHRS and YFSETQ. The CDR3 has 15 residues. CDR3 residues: CASSLGSSSYNEQFF. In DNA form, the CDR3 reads TGCGCCAGCAGCTTGGGGTCAAGCTCCTACAATGAGCAGTTCTTC.

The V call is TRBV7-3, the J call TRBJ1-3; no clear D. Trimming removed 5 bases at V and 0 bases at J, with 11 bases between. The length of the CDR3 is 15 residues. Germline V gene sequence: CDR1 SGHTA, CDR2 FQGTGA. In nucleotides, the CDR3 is TGTGCCAGCAGCCAGACACCGAGCTCTGGAAACACCATATATTTT. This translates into CASSQTPSSGNTIYF.

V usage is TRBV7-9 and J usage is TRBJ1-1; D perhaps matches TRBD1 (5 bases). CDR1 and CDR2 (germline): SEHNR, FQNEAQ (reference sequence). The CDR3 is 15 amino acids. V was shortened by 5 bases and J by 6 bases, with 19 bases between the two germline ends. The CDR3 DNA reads TGTGCCAGCAGCCTCCCGGGAAGGGGAGGTGCTGAAGCTTTCTTT. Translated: CASSLPGRGGAEAFF.

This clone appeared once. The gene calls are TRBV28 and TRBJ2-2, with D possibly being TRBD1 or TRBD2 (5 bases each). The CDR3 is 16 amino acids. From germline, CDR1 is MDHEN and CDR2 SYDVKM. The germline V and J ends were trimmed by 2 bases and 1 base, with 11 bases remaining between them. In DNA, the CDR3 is TGTGCCAGCAGTTTAATGGGGGTCGGGAACACCGGGGAGCTGTTTTTT. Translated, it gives CASSLMGVGNTGELFF.